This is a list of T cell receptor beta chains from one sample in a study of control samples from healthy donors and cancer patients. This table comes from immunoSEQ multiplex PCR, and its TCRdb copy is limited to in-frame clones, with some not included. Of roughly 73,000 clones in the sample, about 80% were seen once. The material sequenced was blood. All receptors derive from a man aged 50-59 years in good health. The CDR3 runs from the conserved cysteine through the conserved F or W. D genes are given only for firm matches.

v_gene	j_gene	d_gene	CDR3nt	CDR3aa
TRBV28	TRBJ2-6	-	TGTGCCAGCAGGCCCAGGGTGGGCGCCAACGTCCTGACTTTC	CASRPRVGANVLTF
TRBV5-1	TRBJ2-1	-	TGCGCCAGCAGCGGGGGCGGGAACGGCAATGAGCAGTTCTTC	CASSGGGNGNEQFF
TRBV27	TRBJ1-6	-	TGTGCCAGCAGTTGGGACGGAAATTCACCCCTCCACTTT	CASSWDGNSPLHF
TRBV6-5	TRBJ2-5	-	TGTGCCAGCACCCTGGGGGAGACCCAGTACTTC	CASTLGETQYF
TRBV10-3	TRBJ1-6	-	TGTGCCAGCGGGACTGACGTTTTCCCCCTCCACTTT	CASGTDVFPLHF
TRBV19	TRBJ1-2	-	TGTGCCAGTAGTATTTTAGGACAGCCGGTCTATGGCTACACCTTC	CASSILGQPVYGYTF
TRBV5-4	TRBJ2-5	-	TGTGCCAGCAGCCAGGGATCCGAAGAGACCCAGTACTTC	CASSQGSEETQYF
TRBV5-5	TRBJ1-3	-	TGTGCCAGCAGCTTGCCAGGGGCAAACACCATATATTTT	CASSLPGANTIYF
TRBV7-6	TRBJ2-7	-	TGTGCCAGCAGCTTAGGTAGGGGTCCCTACGAGCAGTACTTC	CASSLGRGPYEQYF
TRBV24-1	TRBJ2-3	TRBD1	TGTGCCACCGGTGGACAGGGGGGCACAGATACGCAGTATTTT	CATGGQGGTDTQYF
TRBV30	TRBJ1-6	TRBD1	TGTGCCTGGAGTCTGTATACAGGGGATTCACCCCTCCACTTT	CAWSLYTGDSPLHF
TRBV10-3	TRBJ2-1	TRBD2	TGTGCCATCAGTGAATCACTAGCGAGCTCCTACAATGAGCAGTTCTTC	CAISESLASSYNEQFF
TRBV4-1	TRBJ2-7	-	TGCGCCAGCAGCCATGGCTCTTCCTACGAGCAGTACTTC	CASSHGSSYEQYF
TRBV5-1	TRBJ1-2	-	TGCGCCAGCAGCTTGGACAGGAACTATGGCTACACCTTC	CASSLDRNYGYTF
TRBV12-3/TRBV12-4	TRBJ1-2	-	TGTGCCAGCAGTTTACCGCCGGGGGGCTACACCTTC	CASSLPPGGYTF
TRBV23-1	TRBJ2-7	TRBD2	TGCGCCAGCAGTCAATCAAGCGGGAACCTGTGCGAGCAGTACTTC	CASSQSSGNLCEQYF
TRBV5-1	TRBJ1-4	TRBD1	TGCGCCAGCAGCTGGACAGGGGGAGCTAATGAAAAACTGTTTTTT	CASSWTGGANEKLFF
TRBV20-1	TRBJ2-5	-	TGCAGTGCTAGTCAAGAGACCCAGTACTTC	CSASQETQYF
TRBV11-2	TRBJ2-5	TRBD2	TGTGCCAGCAGCTTCGTTACGGGAGGTCCCGAGACCCAGTACTTC	CASSFVTGGPETQYF
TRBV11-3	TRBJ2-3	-	TGTGCCAGCAGCCCAACGACAGTCGTGGCGACAGATACGCAGTATTTT	CASSPTTVVATDTQYF
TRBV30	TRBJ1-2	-	TGTGCCTGGAGTGTTGGCATCCCCGGGGGAGGCTACACCTTC	CAWSVGIPGGGYTF
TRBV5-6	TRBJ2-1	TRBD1	TGTGCCAGCAGCTCGATAGACAGGGGGCTTTACAATGAGCAGTTCTTC	CASSSIDRGLYNEQFF
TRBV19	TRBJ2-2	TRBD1	TGTGCCAGTAGCGACCGGGACAGAAAAACCGGGGAGCTGTTTTTT	CASSDRDRKTGELFF